This note documents a single T cell receptor beta chain sequence. The sample belongs to a study of OX40 agonist ivuxolimab in advanced cancers. Study summary: Patients were dosed with the agonistic anti-OX40 (CD134) antibody ivuxolimab.

Produced via immunoSEQ multiplex PCR; TCRdb's table is partial and in-frame only. The sample has 55,000 to 70,000 clones, roughly 86% seen once; the top ten hold 2% to 3%. There are 15 residues in the CDR3. Germline V lookup: CDR1 KGHSH, CDR2 LQKENI. V was clipped by 6 bases and J by 7 bases, with 22 bases between them. Source: CD4+ or CD8+ T cells sorted from blood, taken in a trial of the OX40 agonist ivuxolimab. The V call is TRBV18, the J call TRBJ2-7; D might be TRBD2 (6 bases). This sequence was found in an adult with an advanced solid tumor such as melanoma, head and neck, liver or kidney cancer. DNA of the CDR3: TGTGCCAGCTCCCCTATTGACGGGGGACCGGGAGAGCAGTACTTC. This encodes CASSPIDGGPGEQYF. Complete variable domain (other parts from reference TRBV18 and TRBJ2-7): NAGVMQNPRHLVRRRGQEARLRCSPMKGHSHVYWYRQLPEEGLKFMVYLQKENIIDESGMPKERFSAEFPKEGPSILRIQQVVRGDSAAYFCASSPIDGGPGEQYFGPGTRLTVT.